Each of the 27 T cell receptor beta chains below was sequenced from the same sample in a study of patients and donors after allogeneic stem cell transplantation. TCRdb used MiXCR to reprocess the RT-PCR reads, holding one entry per CDR3 protein. The data show approximately 200,000 distinct CDR3 sequences, 38% seen once. The material sequenced was blood, either unsorted or a sorted T cell fraction (not recorded which). All receptors come from a human donor who was either an allogeneic HSCT recipient or a stem cell or donor lymphocyte infusion donor (not recorded which). It is not recorded whose cells these are; they may come from a transplant donor.

The sample holds a few counts of this clonotype. The chain recombines TRBV20-1 with TRBJ1-1; D is undetermined. The ends were cut back, 3 bases at V and 5 bases at J, with 10 bases in the middle. The CDR3 runs to 12 residues. The germline V gene encodes CDR1 DFQATT and CDR2 SNEGSKA (reference sequence). CDR3 sequence reads: CSARVMGTEAFF. The CDR3, as DNA: TGCAGTGCTAGGGTCATGGGAACTGAAGCTTTCTTT.

In its sample, this clonotype was seen a few times. The V and J genes are TRBV20-1 and TRBJ1-6; D not certain. V was shortened by 2 bases and J by 3 bases, with 8 bases between the two germline ends. This CDR3 has 14 amino acids. CDR1 is DFQATT, CDR2 SNEGSKA, per germline (reference sequence). Here the CDR3 DNA reads TGCAGTGCTAGAAAGCGAGGCTATAATTCACCCCTCCACTTT. Its translation is CSARKRGYNSPLHF.

The chain links TRBV29-1 to TRBJ2-7; no clear D gene. V was pared by 7 bases and J by 5 bases, with 12 bases between. CDR1 is SQVTM and CDR2 is ANQGSEA in the germline V gene. The CDR3 runs to 11 residues. CDR3 DNA: TGCAGCGCTAGAAGATCCGACGAGCAGTACTTC. It yields the protein CSARRSDEQYF.

The chain uses TRBV9 and TRBJ1-1; a possible D gene is TRBD1 (5 bases). This CDR3 is built from 14 residues. Trimming took 2 bases from V and 4 from J, leaving 12 bases between them. Per germline, CDR1 SGDLS and CDR2 YYNGEE. The CDR3 DNA sequence: TGTGCCAGCAGCGTCGGGGGGATGGGCACTGAAGCTTTCTTT. Its protein is CASSVGGMGTEAFF.

This clonotype came up a few times. The gene calls are TRBV24-1 and TRBJ1-5; D not resolved. In germline, CDR1 is KGHDR, CDR2 SFDVKD. V was clipped by 4 bases and J by 5 bases, with 11 bases between them. The CDR3 has 14 residues. CDR3 coding DNA: TGTGCCACCAGTGAATCGTCAGTTTATCAGCCCCAGCATTTT. It specifies CATSESSVYQPQHF.

This chain uses TRBV5-1 with TRBJ1-1; a weak D match, TRBD1 (6 bases). This CDR3 spans 15 amino acids. V gave up 1 base and J gave up 5 bases, with 15 bases separating them. The germline CDR1 and CDR2 sequences are SGHRS and YFSETQ. CDR3: CASSLRGFSRTEAFF. In DNA form, the CDR3 reads TGCGCCAGCAGCTTGAGGGGGTTTAGTCGGACTGAAGCTTTCTTT.

This clonotype occurred a few times. The chain joins TRBV3-1 to TRBJ1-1, with D unresolved. Looked up from germline, CDR1 is LGHDT and CDR2 is YNNKEL (reference sequence). Trimming shortened V by 4 bases and J by 5 bases, and 20 bases separated the two germline ends. The CDR3 runs to 16 residues. In DNA, the CDR3 is TGTGCCAGCAGCCTTCGAGGGTTGGAGGGCGGAACTGAAGCTTTCTTT. Its translation: CASSLRGLEGGTEAFF.

The chain combines TRBV9 with TRBJ1-6; no reliable D call. The germline V gene has CDR1 SGDLS and CDR2 YYNGEE. There are 14 residues in the CDR3. The V gene lost 0 bases and the J gene lost 5 bases, with 6 bases spanning the gap. CDR3 sequence (DNA): TGTGCCAGCAGCGTAGGACACAATAATTCACCCCTCCACTTT. Protein product: CASSVGHNNSPLHF.

This clonotype came up a few times. The chain recombines TRBV12-3 or TRBV12-4 with TRBJ2-1; D possibly corresponds to TRBD2 (5 bases). With 2 bases removed from V and 5 bases from J, the gap between germline ends came to 13 bases. The CDR3 is 15 amino acids. The CDR3: CASSLRGSFNNEQFF. CDR3 in DNA: TGTGCCAGCAGTTTACGGGGAAGCTTCAACAATGAGCAGTTCTTC.

This rearrangement joins TRBV5-1 to TRBJ2-3; maybe TRBD1 (6 bases). The CDR3 is 18 residues long. Germline V lookup: CDR1 SGHRS, CDR2 YFSETQ. Trimming took off 1 base at V and 2 bases at J, with 20 bases between the two ends. Written as DNA, the CDR3 is TGCGCCAGCAGCTTGTCCCCCACAGGGCCAAAGACCACAGATACGCAGTATTTT. Encoded protein: CASSLSPTGPKTTDTQYF.

In DNA form, the CDR3 reads TGTGCCAGCAGCCCAGCGGCAGGGGGTGGACCCCAGCATTTT. It specifies CASSPAAGGGPQHF. The chain employs TRBV3-1 and TRBJ1-5, with 7 bases fitting TRBD1. There are 14 residues in the CDR3. V was pared by 4 bases and J by 10 bases, with 10 bases of the junction left unmatched. Per the germline V gene, CDR1 is LGHDT and CDR2 is YNNKEL (reference sequence). Full variable domain (missing parts from reference TRBV3-1 and TRBJ1-5): DTAVSQTPKYLVTQMGNDKSIKCEQNLGHDTMYWYKQDSKKFLKIMFSYNNKELIINETVPNRFSPKSPDKAHLNLHINSLELGDSAVYFCASSPAAGGGPQHFGDGTRLSIL.

In this sample, this clonotype turned up once. This chain connects TRBV4-3 to TRBJ2-7; D ambiguous. This CDR3 region has 14 residues. Per the germline V gene, CDR1 is LGHNA and CDR2 is YSLEER. With 4 bases removed from V and 7 bases from J, the gap between germline ends came to 17 bases. The CDR3 region is CASSPTHPTTEQYF. The DNA for the CDR3 is TGCGCCAGCAGCCCCACCCATCCTACGACGGAGCAGTACTTC.

The V call is TRBV5-1, the J call TRBJ2-2; D not resolved. The V gene's germline CDR1 is SGHRS and CDR2 YFSETQ. The germline V and J ends were trimmed by 7 bases and 5 bases, with 12 bases remaining between them. This CDR3 spans 13 amino acids. CDR3 sequence reads: CASASLPTGELFF. CDR3 in DNA: TGCGCCAGCGCCTCTCTCCCAACCGGGGAGCTGTTTTTT.

The table lists this clonotype with a few counts. This chain uses TRBV6-1 with TRBJ1-5; D unresolved. Trimming took off 6 bases at V and 9 bases at J, with 15 bases between the two ends. CDR3 size: 13 residues. Germline-derived CDR1 and CDR2 are MNHNS and SASEGT. The CDR3: CASRSSELWPQHF. CDR3 nucleotides: TGTGCCAGCAGGTCGAGCGAGTTATGGCCCCAGCATTTT.

The chain couples TRBV6-5 to TRBJ2-3; the D call may be TRBD1 or TRBD2 (6 bases each). The CDR3 loop spans 16 amino acids. Germline-derived CDR1 and CDR2 are MNHEY and SVGAGI. V shed 5 bases and J shed 2 bases, with 17 bases lying between them. The chain's CDR3 is CASSRTRGVNTDTQYF. CDR3 in DNA: TGTGCCAGCAGTCGAACTAGGGGGGTTAACACAGATACGCAGTATTTT.

The CDR3 DNA reads TGTGCCAGCAGCTACGAAGAGACCCAGTACTTC. It translates to CASSYEETQYF. The V gene is TRBV4-2, the J gene TRBJ2-5; D remains unclear. CDR1 and CDR2 from the germline V gene are LGHNA and YNFKEQ. Trimming left V 5 bases short and J 3 bases short, with 4 bases between. CDR3 length: 11 amino acids.

The chain uses TRBV9 and TRBJ1-2; D is undetermined. CDR3 length: 13 residues. The V and J ends lost 4 bases and 8 bases respectively, with 15 bases between them. Per the germline V gene, CDR1 is SGDLS and CDR2 is YYNGEE. Here the CDR3 DNA reads TGTGCCAGCAGCTCCTGGACTGGAGGGGGCTACACCTTC. Translation gives CASSSWTGGGYTF.

The V and J genes are TRBV4-1 and TRBJ2-2, with D perhaps assigned TRBD1 or TRBD2 (5 bases each). Trimming cost V 0 bases and J 6 bases, with 11 bases left between them. Germline lookup yields CDR1 MGHRA and CDR2 YSYEKL. The CDR3 runs 15 residues. CDR3 in DNA: TGCGCCAGCAGCCAAGATCCGGGGCGCGCCGGGGAGCTGTTTTTT. Protein: CASSQDPGRAGELFF.

The V and J genes are TRBV28 and TRBJ2-5; possible D gene TRBD2, 7 bases. CDR1 is MDHEN and CDR2 is SYDVKM in the germline V gene. The germline V and J ends were trimmed by 2 bases and 0 bases, with 10 bases remaining between them. The CDR3 is 15 residues long. The CDR3 sequence: CASSLAGANQETQYF. In DNA form, the CDR3 reads TGTGCCAGCAGTTTAGCGGGGGCCAACCAAGAGACCCAGTACTTC.

The chain recombines TRBV9 with TRBJ2-2; possible D gene TRBD2, 6 bases. V lost 3 bases and J 7 bases, leaving 13 bases between the germline ends. The CDR3 extends over 14 amino acids. From germline, CDR1 is SGDLS and CDR2 YYNGEE. The DNA for the CDR3 is TGTGCCAGCAGCGGGGGACTCGATCGCGGGGAGCTGTTTTTT. It encodes CASSGGLDRGELFF.

The gene calls are TRBV14 and TRBJ1-1; tentatively, D is TRBD1 (5 bases). CDR1 and CDR2 (germline): SGHDN, FVKESK. The CDR3 is 13 residues long. The V end lost 3 bases, the J end lost 4 bases, and 9 bases lay between the germline ends. CDR3 loop: CASSHAGGTEAFF. DNA of the CDR3: TGTGCCAGCAGCCACGCGGGGGGCACTGAAGCTTTCTTT.

The chain has TRBV7-9 and TRBJ1-1; a weak D match, TRBD1 (5 bases). Germline CDR1 reads SEHNR; CDR2 reads FQNEAQ (reference sequence). The CDR3 has 15 amino acids. V was trimmed by 3 bases and J by 7 bases, leaving 18 bases between them. DNA of the CDR3: TGTGCCAGCAGCTTGCTTAGCGGGGCGAACGGTGAAGCTTTCTTT. It translates to CASSLLSGANGEAFF. The full variable domain, rest sourced from reference TRBV7-9 and TRBJ1-1, is DTGVSQNPRHKITKRGQNVTFRCDPISEHNRLYWYRQTLGQGPEFLTYFQNEAQLEKSRLLSDRFSAERPKGSFSTLEIQRTEQGDSAMYLCASSLLSGANGEAFFGQGTRLTVV.

This clonotype occurred a few times. CDR3 in amino acids: CSVRQQAGNEKLFF. The CDR3 nucleotides read TGCAGCGTCCGACAGCAGGCCGGTAATGAAAAACTGTTTTTT. The chain couples TRBV29-1 to TRBJ1-4, with TRBD1 as a possible D gene (5 bases). CDR1 is SQVTM and CDR2 is ANQGSEA in the germline V gene. This CDR3 is 14 amino acids long. V lost 6 bases and J lost 4, with 15 bases in between.

This clonotype has just a few counts. This chain joins TRBV20-1 and TRBJ1-2; D may be TRBD1 (5 bases). CDR1 and CDR2 from the germline V gene are DFQATT and SNEGSKA (reference sequence). V lost 3 bases, J lost 6 bases, and 11 bases lay in between. This CDR3 has 12 amino acids. The CDR3 protein is CSASKGLDGYTF. Written as DNA, the CDR3 is TGCAGTGCTAGTAAGGGGCTGGATGGCTACACCTTC.

In this sample, this clonotype turned up a few times. The V and J genes are TRBV29-1 and TRBJ2-1, with a possible D match to TRBD2 (5 bases). The germline gives CDR1 SQVTM, CDR2 ANQGSEA. The germline V and J ends were trimmed by 1 base and 4 bases, with 5 bases remaining between them. The CDR3 has 12 amino acids. DNA of the CDR3: TGCAGCGTTGAAGCGGGGTACAATGAGCAGTTCTTC. It translates to CSVEAGYNEQFF.

This clonotype was recorded a few times. V and J are TRBV7-9 and TRBJ1-1, with 10 bases lining up with TRBD1. V lost 5 bases to trimming and J lost 6 bases; unmatched junction nucleotides: 9. From germline, CDR1 is SEHNR and CDR2 FQNEAQ (reference sequence). This CDR3 is built from 15 residues. DNA of the CDR3: TGTGCCAGCAGCAAAGACAGGGGGCCAGTCGCTGAAGCTTTCTTT. Its protein is CASSKDRGPVAEAFF.

The chain joins TRBV4-1 to TRBJ1-3, with TRBD1 matching 7 bases. The V segment lost 3 bases and the J segment 0 bases; nucleotides outside the gene matches: 5. Germline V gene sequence: CDR1 MGHRA, CDR2 YSYEKL. The CDR3 loop spans 16 amino acids. This chain's CDR3 is CASSQSGQLSGNTIYF. The CDR3 DNA reads TGCGCCAGCAGCCAGTCGGGACAGCTCTCTGGAAACACCATATATTTT.